Listed below are T cell receptor beta chains from one sample, sequenced in a study of CD8+ T cells in alopecia areata. TCRdb keeps only in-frame clones here, not all; method: immunoSEQ multiplex PCR. Of about 180,000 clones listed, around 63% are singletons. This specimen consisted of CD4+ T cells sorted from blood, obtained at week 0. The source is a human donor with alopecia areata. Each CDR3 is given with its conserved first and last residue. Fields, in order: D gene, clone size, J gene, V gene, CDR3 DNA, CDR3 protein. The D gene is left open where the match is weak. Not every row has a clone size; where given, it reads once, few, many or a size class.

TRBD2 | few | TRBJ2-6 | TRBV7-2 | TGTGCCAGCAACATGGGACCAGCGGGGGGCTCTGGGGCCAACGTCCTGACTTTC | CASNMGPAGGSGANVLTF
NA | NA | TRBJ2-5 | TRBV30 | TGTGCCTGGTTAGATCGAGAGACCCAGTACTTC | CAWLDRETQYF
NA | NA | TRBJ1-1 | TRBV9 | TGTGCCAGCAGCGTAGTGAGGGGCAACCCGAACACTGAAGCTTTCTTT | CASSVVRGNPNTEAFF
TRBD1 | NA | TRBJ2-3 | TRBV5-1 | TGCGCCTCAACTACAGGGGTGGAGGATACGCAGTATTTT | CASTTGVEDTQYF
NA | NA | TRBJ2-1 | TRBV5-1 | TGCGCCAGCAGCGCTACGGGGCCCATCTCCTACAATGAGCAGTTCTTC | CASSATGPISYNEQFF
NA | NA | TRBJ1-1 | TRBV30 | TGTGCCTGGAGTGGGCAGTCGCCTGAAGCTTTCTTT | CAWSGQSPEAFF
NA | few | TRBJ1-2 | TRBV29-1 | TGCAGCGTTGTAGGAGTAAACTATGGCTACACCTTC | CSVVGVNYGYTF
NA | NA | TRBJ2-7 | TRBV29-1 | TGCAGCGCCGCTTCGGGCCCGATCTACGAGCAGTACTTC | CSAASGPIYEQYF
NA | NA | TRBJ2-3 | TRBV7-2 | TGTGCCAGCAGCTTGGATCGGAATACGCAGTATTTT | CASSLDRNTQYF
TRBD1 | NA | TRBJ2-5 | TRBV10-2 | TGCGCCAGCAGCCCGACAAGGACAGGGCAAGAGACCCAGTACTTC | CASSPTRTGQETQYF
NA | few | TRBJ1-5 | TRBV13 | TGTGCCAGCAGCTTAGGACAGAGCAATCAGCCCCAGCATTTT | CASSLGQSNQPQHF
NA | NA | TRBJ1-6 | TRBV7-9 | TGTGCCAGCAGCTTAAGCTCCTATAATTCACCCCTCCACTTT | CASSLSSYNSPLHF
NA | NA | TRBJ1-2 | TRBV10-3 | TGTGCCATCAGCCTGGACAGCTATGGCTACACCTTC | CAISLDSYGYTF
NA | NA | TRBJ2-3 | TRBV9 | TGTGCCAGCAGCCCAAGGGACGGGGATACGCAGTATTTT | CASSPRDGDTQYF
NA | NA | TRBJ2-1 | TRBV5-1 | TGCGCCAGCAGCTTGGGCAACAGGGTAGATGAGCAGTTCTTC | CASSLGNRVDEQFF
TRBD1 | NA | TRBJ1-1 | TRBV5-1 | TGCGCCAGCAGCTTACAGGGGACTGAAGCTTTCTTT | CASSLQGTEAFF
TRBD2 | NA | TRBJ2-1 | TRBV19 | TGTGCCAGTAGTTCGGGACTAGCGGGGGTAGAGCAGTTCTTC | CASSSGLAGVEQFF
TRBD2 | NA | TRBJ2-1 | TRBV5-6 | TGTGCCAGCAGCTCCCGACCGACTAGCGTAAAGCCCAATGAGCAGTTCTTC | CASSSRPTSVKPNEQFF
TRBD1 | few | TRBJ2-7 | TRBV5-1 | TGCGCCAGCAGCCTTGAAGGGACAGGATCCTACGAGCAGTACTTC | CASSLEGTGSYEQYF
NA | NA | TRBJ2-1 | TRBV29-1 | TGCAGCGTCCACGGACTGAGCTCCTACAATGAGCAGTTCTTC | CSVHGLSSYNEQFF
NA | NA | TRBJ1-3 | TRBV9 | TGTGCCAGCAGCGACCGGGCCGACTCTGGAAACACCATATATTTT | CASSDRADSGNTIYF
TRBD2 | NA | TRBJ2-1 | TRBV29-1 | TGCAGCGTAAAAGCGGGGGGGCGTAATGAGCAGTTCTTC | CSVKAGGRNEQFF
TRBD1 | NA | TRBJ2-7 | TRBV29-1 | TGCAGCGCTACCGGGACAGGGCCGAGGGAGCAGTACTTC | CSATGTGPREQYF
TRBD2 | NA | TRBJ2-5 | TRBV9 | TGTGCCAGCAGCGTTGAACCGGGGGGGCCGCAAAAGACCCAGTACTTC | CASSVEPGGPQKTQYF
TRBD2 | NA | TRBJ2-3 | TRBV28 | TGTGCCAGCAGTCAGTCGGGACTAGCGGGGGGTTACGTAGATACGCAGTATTTT | CASSQSGLAGGYVDTQYF
NA | few | TRBJ1-2 | TRBV25-1 | TGTGCCAGCAGTACCCGGAGAAGTGAGGGCCCCTATGGCTACACCTTC | CASSTRRSEGPYGYTF
NA | NA | TRBJ2-4 | TRBV19 | TGTGCCAGTAGTACAACAGGGGGGGTGGACATTCAGTACTTC | CASSTTGGVDIQYF
NA | NA | TRBJ2-7 | TRBV5-6 | TGTGCCAGCAGCTTTCAAGCCTACGAGCAGTACTTC | CASSFQAYEQYF
NA | few | TRBJ1-4 | TRBV4-1 | TGCGCCAGCAGCCAAGTAGATCAAGGAGATGAAAAACTGTTTTTT | CASSQVDQGDEKLFF
NA | NA | TRBJ2-1 | TRBV15 | TGTGCCACCAGCTCAGGGGCCCCCTCCTACAATGAGCAGTTCTTC | CATSSGAPSYNEQFF
NA | NA | TRBJ2-4 | TRBV29-1 | TGCAGCGTTGAGGGTGACGGTAACGTTATTAACTTC | CSVEGDGNVINF
NA | NA | TRBJ1-2 | TRBV7-9 | TGTGCCAGCAGCTCTGGGACGGGAAACTATGGCTACACCTTC | CASSSGTGNYGYTF
NA | NA | TRBJ1-1 | TRBV27 | TGTGCCAGCAGTTCACAGGGAAGCGGGATGAACACTGAAGCTTTCTTT | CASSSQGSGMNTEAFF
NA | NA | TRBJ1-5 | TRBV7-2 | TGTGCCAGCAGCTTAGGTGGCACAGGCAATCAGCCCCAGCATTTT | CASSLGGTGNQPQHF
NA | NA | TRBJ2-6 | TRBV27 | TGTGCCAGTCGTCGAGGGGCCAACGTCCTGACTTTC | CASRRGANVLTF
TRBD1 | few | TRBJ1-2 | TRBV5-6 | TGTGCCAGCAGCGCAGCACAGGGGACTTATGGCTACACCTTC | CASSAAQGTYGYTF
TRBD1 | NA | TRBJ1-6 | TRBV10-3 | TGTGCCATCAGTGAAGACAGGGTTTCACCCCTCCACTTT | CAISEDRVSPLHF
TRBD1 | NA | TRBJ2-5 | TRBV10-2 | TGCGCCAGCAGCCTGGGACAGGGGTCTTCGTCCCAGTACTTC | CASSLGQGSSSQYF
NA | NA | TRBJ1-2 | TRBV7-9 | TGTGCCAGCAGCCCGCCCTTGGGGGAGTACACCTTC | CASSPPLGEYTF
NA | NA | TRBJ1-1 | TRBV30 | TGTGCCTGGAGTGTATACACTGAAGCTTTCTTT | CAWSVYTEAFF
NA | once | TRBJ1-1 | TRBV25-1 | TGTGCCAGCAGTGGACGGGCCCGGGGGGCCTTGAGCACTGAAGCTTTCTTT | CASSGRARGALSTEAFF
NA | NA | TRBJ2-3 | TRBV23-1 | TGCGCCAGCAGTCAATCGTTGGGCGGGCTCTGGGATACGCAGTATTTT | CASSQSLGGLWDTQYF
NA | NA | TRBJ2-1 | TRBV14 | TGTGCCAGCAGCCAAGATCTGAAAAATGAGCAGTTCTTC | CASSQDLKNEQFF
NA | NA | TRBJ1-2 | TRBV30 | TGTGCCTGGAGTGTTTCAGGTTCCAGCTACACCTTC | CAWSVSGSSYTF